This T cell receptor beta chain was profiled in a study of cytomegalovirus exposure and HLA in healthy donors. The CDR3 runs 17 residues. The ends were cut back, 7 bases at V and 5 bases at J, with 26 bases in the middle. Looked up from germline, CDR1 is ENHRY and CDR2 is SYGVKD. Details on this clone: Its cognate antigen is unknown.

This table comes from immunoSEQ multiplex PCR, and its TCRdb copy is limited to in-frame clones, with some not included. The sample consists of approximately 60,000 clones, around 92% of them appearing once. Whole-study findings and limits: Researchers reported that three CMV-associated chains were confirmed in vitro as CMV antigen-specific.

The chain is built from TRBV10-3 and TRBJ1-2; tentatively, D is TRBD1 (5 bases). The source material was PBMCs. The TCR sequence derives from a woman aged 18-29 years in good health and CMV-seronegative. CDR3 nucleotides: TGTGCCATCACATCCCTTACGAATTCGCAGGGCCCGTATGGCTACACCTTC. This encodes CAITSLTNSQGPYGYTF.